This T cell receptor beta chain was recorded in a study of vaccination and CD4 T cells after COVID-19. The study's findings and limits: The study found that a median around 90% of reactive clones in convalescent patients appeared only post-vaccination.

V dropped 1 base and J dropped 3 bases, with 1 base sitting between them. The CDR3 has 11 residues. Germline CDR1 MNHNS, CDR2 SASEGT. With the Oncomine TCR Beta short-read assay, DNA from cultured CD4+ T cells was sequenced. TCRdb passed the PCR reads through MiXCR, listing each CDR3 protein once. Among over 2,000 distinct CDR3 sequences listed, roughly a quarter were seen once. Treatment in this sample: roughly ten-day PBMC culture with coronavirus spike peptide pools or control peptides (ViraFEST assay). Of note for this clonotype: Its antigen remains unidentified.

This TCR was recovered from a human donor who had recovered from COVID-19. The V and J genes are TRBV6-1 and TRBJ2-7, with D unresolved. Material: CD4+ T cells from blood, cultured in vitro, obtained after SARS-CoV-2 vaccination. The CDR3 sequence: CASSEGYEQYF. Written as DNA, the CDR3 is TGTGCCAGCAGTGAAGGCTACGAGCAGTACTTC.